These 12 T cell receptor beta chains were sequenced from one sample in a study of cytomegalovirus exposure and HLA in healthy donors. The PCR employed 60 Vbeta primers together with 13 Jbeta primers. The repertoire was sequenced with immunoSEQ multiplex PCR; TCRdb's copy has only in-frame clones and lacks some. The sample's table shows about 160,000 clones. Sequenced: PBMCs. The receptors originated from a man under 40 in good health and CMV-seronegative.

The chain's CDR3 is CASSADISSGNTIYF. The CDR3, as DNA: TGTGCCAGCTCAGCCGACATCAGCTCTGGAAACACCATATATTTT. This chain connects TRBV18 to TRBJ1-3; D is uncertain. The CDR3 runs 15 residues. Trimming shortened V by 5 bases and J by 0 bases, and 11 bases separated the two germline ends. Germline loops: CDR1 KGHSH, CDR2 LQKENI.

The CDR3 nucleotides are TGTGCCAGTAGTAAATTTACAGAAGAAGCTTTCTTT. Amino acids: CASSKFTEEAFF. The V gene is TRBV19, the J gene TRBJ1-1; D remains ambiguous. The germline V and J ends were trimmed by 4 bases and 8 bases, with 11 bases remaining between them. The CDR3 has 12 amino acids. Germline CDR1 reads LNHDA; CDR2 reads SQIVND (reference sequence).

The chain employs TRBV18 and TRBJ2-7, with a weak D call TRBD2 (5 bases). The V and J ends lost 6 bases and 6 bases respectively, with 15 bases between them. The CDR3 sequence is 13 residues long. Germline lookup yields CDR1 KGHSH and CDR2 LQKENI. Written as DNA, the CDR3 is TGTGCCAGCTCTCCGGACTCTCTCCGCGAGCAGTACTTC. The encoded protein is CASSPDSLREQYF.

The V call is TRBV7-9, the J call TRBJ2-7; 11 bases are a match to TRBD2. Germline CDR1 reads SEHNR; CDR2 reads FQNEAQ (reference sequence). V dropped 6 bases and J dropped 5; count of bases not matched to a gene: 9. The CDR3 extends over 15 amino acids. In DNA, the CDR3 is TGTGCCAGCAGTTCCTTACTAGCGGGAGCGGACGAGCAGTACTTC. Translated, it gives CASSSLLAGADEQYF.

The V and J genes are TRBV6-5 and TRBJ2-5, with 10 nucleotides matching TRBD1. The CDR3 has 15 residues. Germline-derived CDR1 and CDR2 are MNHEY and SVGAGI. The ends lost 5 bases at V and 4 bases at J; junction bases unmatched: 7. The CDR3, as DNA: TGTGCCAGCAGTCCTAGGGACAGGGGTAGAGAGACCCAGTACTTC. As protein: CASSPRDRGRETQYF.

The chain links TRBV6-1 to TRBJ1-1; the match to TRBD1 covers 9 bases. The CDR3 spans 18 residues. V was pared by 0 bases and J by 0 bases, with 8 bases of the junction left unmatched. CDR1 MNHNS and CDR2 SASEGT come from the germline V gene. The CDR3 DNA reads as TGTGCCAGCAGTGAAGCACACAGGGGGCGGCAGGTGAACACTGAAGCTTTCTTT. It encodes CASSEAHRGRQVNTEAFF.

The chain is built from TRBV7-8 and TRBJ1-1; D is possibly TRBD1 (6 bases). Trimming took 5 bases from V and 3 from J, leaving 10 bases between them. CDR3 length equals 13 residues. Germline V gene data show CDR1 as SGHVS and CDR2 as FQNEAQ. The CDR3 coding sequence is TGTGCCAGCAGCACTGGACAGTACACTGAAGCTTTCTTT. Translation gives CASSTGQYTEAFF.

V gene TRBV29-1 combines with J gene TRBJ1-1, with D hard to call. The germline V gene has CDR1 SQVTM and CDR2 ANQGSEA. Trimming removed 5 bases at V and 0 bases at J, with 13 bases between. CDR3 length: 14 amino acids. The CDR3 protein is CSVTTGNMNTEAFF. The DNA of the CDR3 is TGCAGCGTTACAACGGGAAATATGAACACTGAAGCTTTCTTT.

The chain combines TRBV5-1 with TRBJ2-5; D might be TRBD1 (6 bases). The DNA matches TRBJ2-7 better at its end, which makes the J call doubtful. The V gene's germline CDR1 is SGHRS and CDR2 YFSETQ. The CDR3 consists of 15 residues. DNA of the CDR3: TGCGCCAGCAGCTTTATCCCGACAGGACCCTACGAGCAGTACTTC. Protein product: CASSFIPTGPYEQYF.

The chain is built from TRBV7-2 and TRBJ2-1, with TRBD2 matching 10 bases. Losses at the gene ends were 6 bases for V and 5 bases for J; bases not matched to a gene: 10. Per the germline V gene, CDR1 is SGHTA and CDR2 is FQGNSA. The CDR3 consists of 16 residues. In DNA form, the CDR3 reads TGTGCCAGCAGGGGGTATAGGACTAGCGGTAACAATGAGCAGTTCTTC. Translation: CASRGYRTSGNNEQFF.

V gene TRBV27 combines with J gene TRBJ1-1; TRBD1 is a possible D gene (5 bases). The CDR3 sequence is 10 residues long. The V end was cut by 7 bases, the J end by 5 bases, with 5 bases between. Per germline, CDR1 MNHEY and CDR2 SMNVEV (reference sequence). The CDR3 region is CASKGTEAFF. CDR3 in DNA: TGTGCCAGCAAGGGGACTGAAGCTTTCTTT.

The CDR3 is CASSEYGGGEGYTF. CDR3 in DNA: TGCGCCAGCAGTGAATACGGCGGGGGTGAAGGCTACACCTTC. This chain joins TRBV10-2 and TRBJ1-2; tentative D call: TRBD1 (5 bases). The CDR3 has 14 amino acids. V was clipped by 3 bases and J by 8 bases, with 16 bases between them. CDR1 is WSHSY and CDR2 is SAAADI in the germline V gene.